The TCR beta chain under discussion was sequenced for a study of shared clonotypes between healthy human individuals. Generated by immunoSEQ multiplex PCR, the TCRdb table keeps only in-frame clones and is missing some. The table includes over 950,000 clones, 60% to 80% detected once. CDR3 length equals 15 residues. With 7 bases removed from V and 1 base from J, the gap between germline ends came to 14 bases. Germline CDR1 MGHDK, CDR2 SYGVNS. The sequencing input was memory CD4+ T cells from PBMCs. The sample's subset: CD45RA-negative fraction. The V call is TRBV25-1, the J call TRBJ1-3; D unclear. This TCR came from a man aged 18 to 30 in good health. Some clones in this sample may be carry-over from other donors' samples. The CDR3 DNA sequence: TGTGCCAGCATGAAAAATTGGGGTTCTGGAAACACCATATATTTT. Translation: CASMKNWGSGNTIYF. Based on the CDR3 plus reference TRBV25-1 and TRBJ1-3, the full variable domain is EADIYQTPRYLVIGTGKKITLECSQTMGHDKMYWYQQDPGMELHLIHYSYGVNSTEKGDLSSESTVSRIRTEHFPLTLESARPSHTSQYLCASMKNWGSGNTIYFGEGSWLTVV.